This TCR beta chain was identified during a study of shared clonotypes between healthy human individuals. Study information: Each donor's CD4 naive and CD4 memory cells filled three plates apiece, CD8 naive two, and CD8 memory one.

Terminally differentiated effector memory CD45RA+ cells were left out of the naive CD8 fraction, which was CD45RO-negative and positively selected for CCR7. Assay used: immunoSEQ multiplex PCR; TCRdb lists only in-frame clones, some missing. The sample has 550,000 to 750,000 clones, 90% to 95% seen once; the top ten hold roughly 22%. This TCR was recovered from a man younger than 45 in good health. Specimen: naive CD8+ T cells sorted from blood.

The CDR3 DNA reads as TGTGCCAGCAGCGGCGAGGGCGGAAATGAGCAGTTCTTC. Translation gives CASSGEGGNEQFF. This rearrangement joins TRBV9 to TRBJ2-1; D perhaps matches TRBD2 (5 bases). The V gene's germline CDR1 is SGDLS and CDR2 YYNGEE. CDR3 length: 13 residues. The V end lost 3 bases, the J end lost 7 bases, and 11 bases lay between the germline ends. Variable domain in full (rest from reference TRBV9 and TRBJ2-1): DSGVTQTPKHLITATGQRVTLRCSPRSGDLSVYWYQQSLDQGLQFLIQYYNGEERAKGNILERFSAQQFPDLHSELNLSSLELGDSALYFCASSGEGGNEQFFGPGTRLTVL.